This passage covers 5 T cell receptor beta chains from one sample sequenced in a study of early T cells in non-severe SARS-CoV-2 infection. TCRdb analysed the 5' RACE reads with MiXCR anew, one entry per CDR3 protein. The sample lists roughly 80,000 distinct CDR3 sequences, more than 7.5% seen once, with 4.5% to 5% in the top ten. The sample comprised whole blood. Source of these receptors: an adult who was a healthcare worker with PCR-confirmed SARS-CoV-2 infection or an uninfected control (not recorded which).

In its sample, this clonotype was seen many times. The chain uses TRBV20-1 and TRBJ2-3; D is unresolved. Trimming pared 1 base from V and 1 base from J, leaving 9 bases between. Per the germline V gene, CDR1 is DFQATT and CDR2 is SNEGSKA (reference sequence). This CDR3 region has 14 residues. In DNA form, the CDR3 reads TGCAGTGCTAGAGTACCAACCGGCACAGATACGCAGTATTTT. It is translated as CSARVPTGTDTQYF.

The V and J genes are TRBV11-1 and TRBJ1-2; 10 nucleotides align to TRBD1. The V segment lost 5 bases and the J segment 8 bases; nucleotides outside the gene matches: 5. CDR3 length: 13 amino acids. Per the germline V gene, CDR1 is SGHAT and CDR2 is FQDESV (reference sequence). CDR3 DNA sequence: TGTGCCAGCAGCCCGACAGGGGGCGGCGGCTACACCTTC. Its translation: CASSPTGGGGYTF.

The DNA for the CDR3 is TGTGCCAGCAGCTCTAGCGGGATCACAGATACGCAGTATTTT. Protein sequence: CASSSSGITDTQYF. This chain links TRBV7-8 with TRBJ2-3; 9 bases are shared with TRBD2. J gave up 2 bases and V 4 bases, and 1 base lay outside the gene matches. The CDR3 is made up of 14 amino acids. Germline lookup yields CDR1 SGHVS and CDR2 FQNEAQ.

The rearrangement uses TRBV6-1 and TRBJ2-1, with D possibly TRBD2 on 6 matching bases. V was trimmed by 8 bases and J by 1 base, leaving 12 bases between them. Germline V CDR1 and CDR2: MNHNS, SASEGT. The CDR3 runs to 14 residues. The CDR3 nucleotides read TGTGCCAGCTGGGCGGGGCTTTCCTACAATGAGCAGTTCTTC. Protein product: CASWAGLSYNEQFF.

J is TRBJ2-2 and V is TRBV7-6, with D maybe TRBD2 (5 bases). This CDR3 spans 15 amino acids. The V gene lost 5 bases and the J gene lost 1 base, with 11 bases spanning the gap. Germline CDR1 and CDR2: SGHVS and FNYEAQ. The CDR3: CASSRDGLNTGELFF. Written as DNA, the CDR3 is TGTGCCAGCAGCCGAGACGGACTGAACACCGGGGAGCTGTTTTTT.